This TCR beta chain was documented in a study of cytomegalovirus exposure and HLA in healthy donors. Whole-study results and caveats: Cytomegalovirus-associated TCR beta chains were listed, numbering roughly 150.

PCR employed 60 Vbeta and 13 Jbeta primers. Only in-frame clones appear in the TCRdb table, and some are missing; sequencing was by immunoSEQ multiplex PCR. The data hold about 130,000 clones, with 80% to 85% observed a single time. This clone was detected a few times. The antigen is not known. Trimming stripped 2 bases from V and 0 bases from J, with 13 bases between. CDR3 size: 16 residues. CDR1 and CDR2 from the germline V gene are LNHDA and SQIVND (reference sequence). The TCR originated in a boy aged 5-17 years in good health and CMV-seronegative. V is TRBV19 and J is TRBJ1-1; possible D gene TRBD1, 5 bases. Sequences were obtained from PBMCs. CDR3 loop: CASSISRGIMNTEAFF. CDR3 DNA sequence: TGTGCCAGTAGTATAAGTCGGGGGATAATGAACACTGAAGCTTTCTTT.